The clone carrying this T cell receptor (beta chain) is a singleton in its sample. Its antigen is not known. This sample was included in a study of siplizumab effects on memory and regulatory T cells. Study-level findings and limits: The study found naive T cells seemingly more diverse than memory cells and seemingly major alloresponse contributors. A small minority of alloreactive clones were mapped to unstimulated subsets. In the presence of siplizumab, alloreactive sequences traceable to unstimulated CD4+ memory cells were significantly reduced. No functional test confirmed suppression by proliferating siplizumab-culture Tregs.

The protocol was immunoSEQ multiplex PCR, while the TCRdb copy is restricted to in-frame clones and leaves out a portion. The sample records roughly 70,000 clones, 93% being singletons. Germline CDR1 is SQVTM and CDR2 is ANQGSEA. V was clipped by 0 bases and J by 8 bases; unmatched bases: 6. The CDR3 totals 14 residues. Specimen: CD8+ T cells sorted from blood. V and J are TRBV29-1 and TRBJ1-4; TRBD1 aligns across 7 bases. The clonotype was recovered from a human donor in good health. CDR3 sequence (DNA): TGCAGCGTTGAAGAGGGGCAGGGGGACGAAAAACTGTTTTTT. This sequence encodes CSVEEGQGDEKLFF.